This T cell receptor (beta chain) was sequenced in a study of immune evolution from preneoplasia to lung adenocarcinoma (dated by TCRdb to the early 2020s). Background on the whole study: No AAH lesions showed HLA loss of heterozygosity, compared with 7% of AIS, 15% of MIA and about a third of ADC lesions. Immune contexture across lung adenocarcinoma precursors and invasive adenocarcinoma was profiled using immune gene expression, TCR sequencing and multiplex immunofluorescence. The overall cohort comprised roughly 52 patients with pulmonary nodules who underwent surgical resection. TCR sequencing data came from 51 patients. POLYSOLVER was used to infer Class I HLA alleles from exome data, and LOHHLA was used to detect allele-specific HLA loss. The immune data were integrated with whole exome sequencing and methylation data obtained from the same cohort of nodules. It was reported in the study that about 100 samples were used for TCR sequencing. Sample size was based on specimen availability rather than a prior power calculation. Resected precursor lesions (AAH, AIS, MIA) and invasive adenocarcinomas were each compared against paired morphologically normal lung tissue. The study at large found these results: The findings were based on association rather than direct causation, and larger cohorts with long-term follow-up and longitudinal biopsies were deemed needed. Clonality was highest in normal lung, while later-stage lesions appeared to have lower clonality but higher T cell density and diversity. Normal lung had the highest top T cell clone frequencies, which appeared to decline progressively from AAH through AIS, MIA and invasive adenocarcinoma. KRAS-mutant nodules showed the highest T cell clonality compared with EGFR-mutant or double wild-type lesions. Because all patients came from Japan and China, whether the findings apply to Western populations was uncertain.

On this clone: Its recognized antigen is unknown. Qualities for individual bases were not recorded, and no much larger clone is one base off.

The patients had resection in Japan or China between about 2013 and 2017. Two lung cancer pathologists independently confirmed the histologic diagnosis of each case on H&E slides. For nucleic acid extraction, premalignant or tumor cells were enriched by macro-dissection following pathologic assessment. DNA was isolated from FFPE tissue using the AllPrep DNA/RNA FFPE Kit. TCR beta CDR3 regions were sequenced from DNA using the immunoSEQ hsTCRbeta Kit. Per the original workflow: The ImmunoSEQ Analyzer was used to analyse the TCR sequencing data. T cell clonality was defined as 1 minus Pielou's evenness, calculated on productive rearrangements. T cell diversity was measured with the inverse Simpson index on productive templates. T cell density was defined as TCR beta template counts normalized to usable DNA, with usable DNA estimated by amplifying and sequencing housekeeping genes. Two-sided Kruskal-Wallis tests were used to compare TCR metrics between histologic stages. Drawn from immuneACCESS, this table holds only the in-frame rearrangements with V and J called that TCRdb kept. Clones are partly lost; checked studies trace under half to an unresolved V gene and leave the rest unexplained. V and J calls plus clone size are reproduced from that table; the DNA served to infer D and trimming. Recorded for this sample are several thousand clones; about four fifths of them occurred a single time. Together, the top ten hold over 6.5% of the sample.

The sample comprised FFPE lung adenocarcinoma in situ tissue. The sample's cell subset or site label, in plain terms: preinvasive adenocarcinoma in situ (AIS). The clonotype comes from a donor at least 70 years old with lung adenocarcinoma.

At the DNA level, the sequence is TGTGCCAGCAGCTCATGGACCGTCTATGGCTACACCTTC. It codes for CASSSWTVYGYTF. The chain is made from TRBV7-9 and TRBJ1-2, with an unclear D gene assignment. V sheds 4 bases and J sheds 4 bases, leaving 10 bases between their ends. Inclusive of the bounding cysteine and phenylalanine, the CDR3 is 13 residues long. The entry retains the CDR3 DNA only, 39 bases that are in frame from base 1. The germline V gene (reference sequence) specifies SEHNR as CDR1 and FQNEAQ as CDR2.